This T cell receptor (beta chain) was recovered during a study of graft-versus-host responses after intestinal transplantation. CDR3 size: 12 residues. Germline loops: CDR1 LGHNT, CDR2 FRNRAP. V was pared by 5 bases and J by 6 bases, with 9 bases between. Assay: immunoSEQ multiplex PCR; the TCRdb copy retains only in-frame clones and omits some. This table holds about 100,000 clones, about 88% found once. As for this clone: What it binds is unknown.

The V and J genes are TRBV12-5 and TRBJ2-3; D remains ambiguous. Sample: unstimulated CD4+ T cells sorted from spleen or lymph node cells, taken before transplant. The clonotype was recovered from a human donor who was the organ donor for an intestinal transplant. This CDR3 reads CASGPRRDTQYF. The CDR3 DNA sequence: TGTGCTAGTGGTCCCCGGCGGGATACGCAGTATTTT.